The T cell receptor beta chain described here comes from a study of early T cells in non-severe SARS-CoV-2 infection. Study-level findings and limits: Private and CD4 specificities were missed by VDJdb matching, which favored anti-spike CD8 responses.

TCRdb used MiXCR to reprocess the 5' RACE reads, holding one entry per CDR3 protein. The sample records about 59,000 distinct CDR3 sequences, less than 14% being singletons. Concerning this clonotype itself: Its antigen is still unknown.

This clonotype was sampled from an adult who was a healthcare worker with PCR-confirmed SARS-CoV-2 infection or an uninfected control (not recorded which). Sequences were obtained from whole blood.

The DNA for the CDR3 is TGTGCCAGCAGATCGGTCAATGAGCAGTTCTTC. Translated, it gives CASRSVNEQFF. The chain links TRBV6-5 to TRBJ2-1; D is unclear. This CDR3 region has 11 residues. The V end was cut by 6 bases, the J end by 6 bases, with 6 bases between. Looked up from germline, CDR1 is MNHEY and CDR2 is SVGAGI.